The present entry profiles one TCR beta chain with its context. What it binds is not known. This entry is derived from a study of OX40 agonist ivuxolimab in advanced cancers. Study in general: Participants averaged approximately 60 years of age (range roughly 23 to 85) and were 75% to 90% male. Among those treated, three patients had partial responses, one with hepatocellular carcinoma and two with cutaneous melanoma. Study-wide points: CD8+ T cells showed, on average, more clonal expansion than CD4+ cells. Low normalized clonal expansion also occurred in some nonresponding patients.

Profiling relied on immunoSEQ multiplex PCR, and the TCRdb table lists in-frame clones only, not all of them. Of about 45,000 clones listed, more than 80% were seen once; the top ten hold 15%. V was cut by 3 bases and J by 2 bases, with 8 bases left in between. In germline, CDR1 is MNHEY, CDR2 SVGAGI. This CDR3 is built from 13 residues. This sequence joins TRBV6-5 and TRBJ2-7, with D uncertain. Specimen: CD4+ or CD8+ T cells sorted from blood, collected in a trial of the OX40 agonist ivuxolimab. The source is an adult with an advanced solid tumor such as melanoma, head and neck, liver or kidney cancer. CDR3 in amino acids: CASSYDITYEQYF. Written as DNA, the CDR3 is TGTGCCAGCAGTTATGACATTACCTACGAGCAGTACTTC.